What follows are 19 T cell receptor beta chains derived from one specimen sequenced in a study of blood T cell repertoires in COVID-19. Libraries were prepared by immunoSEQ multiplex PCR; TCRdb keeps only in-frame clonotypes and omits some of them. Here the sample spans 150,000 to 200,000 clones, about 85% being singletons. What was sequenced was peripheral blood. These receptors all stem from a woman older than 75 with acute or convalescent COVID-19.

CDR3 sequence: CASSLDSPYEQYF. The CDR3 DNA reads TGCGCCAGCAGCTTGGACAGTCCCTACGAGCAGTACTTC. The chain has TRBV5-1 and TRBJ2-7; no definite D call. V shed 0 bases and J shed 2 bases, with 6 bases lying between them. This CDR3 is 13 amino acids long. Germline CDR1 SGHRS, CDR2 YFSETQ.

This sequence joins TRBV5-5 and TRBJ2-5; D is perhaps TRBD2 (5 bases). Germline V gene data show CDR1 as SGHKS and CDR2 as YYEKEE (reference sequence). Trimming stripped 0 bases from V and 3 bases from J, with 9 bases between. This CDR3 is built from 14 residues. The CDR3 is CASSLAWGEETQYF. The DNA of the CDR3 is TGTGCCAGCAGCTTGGCCTGGGGAGAAGAGACCCAGTACTTC.

This clone was found once. The V call is TRBV4-2, the J call TRBJ1-2; TRBD1 matches at 10 bases. Germline-derived CDR1 and CDR2 are LGHNA and YNFKEQ. The CDR3 sequence is 16 residues long. Germline trimming cut 0 bases from V and 8 bases from J; bases unmatched to any gene: 9. Here the CDR3 DNA reads TGTGCCAGCAGCCAAGAGGGGGACAGGGGTCGTCGCGGCTACACCTTC. It yields the protein CASSQEGDRGRRGYTF.

This CDR3 reads CASSLDRVEETQYF. The DNA for the CDR3 is TGTGCCAGCAGCTTGGACAGGGTGGAAGAGACCCAGTACTTC. The chain employs TRBV11-2 and TRBJ2-5; 8 bases line up with TRBD1. The germline V gene encodes CDR1 SGHAT and CDR2 FQNNGV. V dropped 3 bases and J dropped 3; count of bases not matched to a gene: 3. CDR3 size: 14 residues.

The genes are TRBV2 and TRBJ1-5; D is undetermined. Germline CDR1 reads SNHLY; CDR2 reads FYNNEI. V lost 1 base and J 5 bases, leaving 12 bases between the germline ends. This CDR3 is built from 15 residues. In DNA, the CDR3 is TGTGCCAGCAGTGAAGTTAGGAGCCACCATCAGCCCCAGCATTTT. Protein product: CASSEVRSHHQPQHF.

This CDR3 is CASGLARTDTQYF. As DNA, the CDR3 is TGTGCCAGTGGACTAGCGCGCACAGATACGCAGTATTTT. The chain is built from TRBV19 and TRBJ2-3; TRBD2 aligns across 9 bases. V lost 8 bases and J lost 1; bases outside the gene matches: 1. There are 13 residues in the CDR3. The germline V gene encodes CDR1 LNHDA and CDR2 SQIVND (reference sequence).

The table lists this clone with a count of one. This chain uses TRBV3-1 (or the pseudogene TRBV3-2) with TRBJ1-5, with 9 bases that match TRBD1. The trim removed 3 bases at V and 5 bases at J, leaving 2 bases unmatched. This CDR3 is built from 14 residues. Germline assignment: CDR1 LGHDT and CDR2 YNNKEL (reference sequence). This CDR3 reads CASSHRDRDQPQHF. The CDR3 nucleotides are TGTGCCAGCAGCCACCGGGACAGGGATCAGCCCCAGCATTTT.

The chain is built from TRBV9 and TRBJ1-6; no clear D. This CDR3 spans 14 amino acids. V lost 4 bases and J 12 bases, leaving 17 bases between the germline ends. Germline assignment: CDR1 SGDLS and CDR2 YYNGEE. CDR3 sequence reads: CASSSQLGQVPLHF. CDR3 bases: TGTGCCAGCAGCTCGCAACTGGGTCAGGTACCCCTCCACTTT. The full variable domain, rest sourced from reference TRBV9 and TRBJ1-6, is DSGVTQTPKHLITATGQRVTLRCSPRSGDLSVYWYQQSLDQGLQFLIQYYNGEERAKGNILERFSAQQFPDLHSELNLSSLELGDSALYFCASSSQLGQVPLHFGNGTRLTVT.

V usage is TRBV6-2 or TRBV6-3 and J usage is TRBJ1-5; D is uncertain. The CDR3 has 17 amino acids. Deletions cut 0 bases from V and 3 bases from J, with 15 bases between. CDR1 is MNHEY and CDR2 is SVGEGT in the germline V gene. Written as DNA, the CDR3 is TGTGCCAGCAGTTACTCGGAGGGAATGGGTTTCAATCAGCCCCAGCATTTT. It yields the protein CASSYSEGMGFNQPQHF.

The CDR3 nucleotides read TGTGCCAGTAGTATGGGCGGGGCCTACAATGAGCAGTTCTTC. It codes for CASSMGGAYNEQFF. The chain links TRBV19 to TRBJ2-1; D perhaps matches TRBD2 (6 bases). Germline values: CDR1 LNHDA, CDR2 SQIVND (reference sequence). V was trimmed by 3 bases and J by 2 bases, leaving 8 bases between them. The CDR3 totals 14 residues. The full variable domain, its missing parts supplied by reference TRBV19 and TRBJ2-1, is DGGITQSPKYLFRKEGQNVTLSCEQNLNHDAMYWYRQDPGQGLRLIYYSQIVNDFQKGDIAEGYSVSREKKESFPLTVTSAQKNPTAFYLCASSMGGAYNEQFFGPGTRLTVL.

The rearrangement uses TRBV7-9 and TRBJ1-2; no definite D call. Germline-derived CDR1 and CDR2 are SEHNR and FQNEAQ (reference sequence). This CDR3 comprises 13 residues. Trimming took 2 bases from V and 8 from J, leaving 12 bases between them. CDR3 coding DNA: TGTGCCAGCAGCTTACAGCGGGCCTGGGGCTACACCTTC. It yields the protein CASSLQRAWGYTF.

This chain uses TRBV18 with TRBJ2-1; D gene unclear. Germline CDR1 reads KGHSH; CDR2 reads LQKENI. The CDR3 is 15 amino acids. Trimming shortened V by 1 base and J by 0 bases, and 7 bases separated the two germline ends. This CDR3 reads CASSPQESSYNEQFF. CDR3 bases: TGTGCCAGCTCACCACAGGAGAGCTCCTACAATGAGCAGTTCTTC. The whole variable domain, remainder taken from reference TRBV18 and TRBJ2-1, is NAGVMQNPRHLVRRRGQEARLRCSPMKGHSHVYWYRQLPEEGLKFMVYLQKENIIDESGMPKERFSAEFPKEGPSILRIQQVVRGDSAAYFCASSPQESSYNEQFFGPGTRLTVL.

The chain is built from TRBV19 and TRBJ2-2; 7 bases match TRBD2. Per germline, CDR1 LNHDA and CDR2 SQIVND (reference sequence). V lost 3 bases to trimming and J lost 6 bases; unmatched junction nucleotides: 7. The CDR3 is 15 amino acids. DNA of the CDR3: TGTGCCAGTAGTATGAGGGAGGGTGTTCCCGGGGAGCTGTTTTTT. It encodes CASSMREGVPGELFF.

V gene TRBV6-1 combines with J gene TRBJ1-2; D perhaps matches TRBD1 (6 bases). V lost 0 bases, J lost 8 bases, and 10 bases lay in between. From germline, CDR1 is MNHNS and CDR2 SASEGT. The CDR3 sequence is 13 residues long. The CDR3 region has the DNA TGTGCCAGCAGTGAAGCTCCAGGGGCCGGCTACACCTTC. This codes for CASSEAPGAGYTF.

V is TRBV19 and J is TRBJ1-5, with D tentatively TRBD1 (6 bases). V shed 3 bases and J shed 4 bases, with 13 bases lying between them. Germline V gene sequence: CDR1 LNHDA, CDR2 SQIVND (reference sequence). This CDR3 spans 15 amino acids. CDR3 nucleotides: TGTGCCAGTAGTATTAACAGGGAATCTAATCAGCCCCAGCATTTT. It specifies CASSINRESNQPQHF.

The V and J genes are TRBV19 and TRBJ2-2; tentatively, D is TRBD2 (6 bases). Trimming took 5 bases from V and 7 from J, leaving 17 bases between them. CDR1 is LNHDA and CDR2 is SQIVND in the germline V gene (reference sequence). This CDR3 contains 15 residues. The CDR3 coding sequence is TGTGCCAGTAGTCTAAGACCCGGGAGAGACGGGGAGCTGTTTTTT. Its protein product is CASSLRPGRDGELFF.

The chain is built from TRBV14 and TRBJ1-2; possible D gene TRBD1, 5 bases. Germline V gives CDR1 SGHDN, CDR2 FVKESK. CDR3 length: 15 amino acids. Trimming took off 6 bases at V and 3 bases at J, with 17 bases between the two ends. CDR3 bases: TGTGCCAGCAGTAAGGGTCCAGGGAGGCACTATGGCTACACCTTC. Translating it yields CASSKGPGRHYGYTF.

The gene calls are TRBV5-4 and TRBJ2-7; 9 nucleotides align to TRBD2. V trimming: 6 bases; J trimming: 0 bases; junction bases outside the gene matches: 10. Germline V gene data show CDR1 as SGHNT and CDR2 as YYREEE (reference sequence). The CDR3 loop spans 16 amino acids. The CDR3 region has the DNA TGTGCCAGCACCGCGGGGGGGGCTGAGAGCTCCTACGAGCAGTACTTC. Residues: CASTAGGAESSYEQYF.

The gene calls are TRBV18 and TRBJ1-5; TRBD1 matches at 7 bases. The trim removed 5 bases at V and 5 bases at J, leaving 6 bases unmatched. The CDR3 extends over 14 amino acids. The germline V gene has CDR1 KGHSH and CDR2 LQKENI. This CDR3 is CASSSTGNDQPQHF. DNA for the CDR3: TGTGCCAGCTCATCGACAGGGAACGATCAGCCCCAGCATTTT.